A single sample is the source of the 18 T cell receptor beta chains below, sequenced in a study of blood T cell repertoires in COVID-19. Clones were sequenced by immunoSEQ multiplex PCR, and TCRdb holds only the in-frame ones, with some missing. The sample has fewer than 75,000 clones, roughly 85% seen once. Sample: peripheral blood. Receptors originate from a human donor in a cohort sampled during active COVID-19.

The chain is built from TRBV27 and TRBJ2-1; a weak D match, TRBD1 (6 bases). The CDR3 loop spans 19 amino acids. CDR1 is MNHEY and CDR2 is SMNVEV in the germline V gene (reference sequence). V dropped 8 bases and J dropped 5 bases, with 31 bases sitting between them. CDR3 DNA sequence: TGTGCCAGCCGCAACAGGGCTCTCTCTACCCTGCTCCAAGACAATGAGCAGTTCTTC. It yields the protein CASRNRALSTLLQDNEQFF.

The J gene is TRBJ1-2, the V gene TRBV4-1; D is possibly TRBD1 (5 bases). The CDR3 totals 17 residues. The V end lost 2 bases, the J end lost 4 bases, and 20 bases lay between the germline ends. Germline V lookup: CDR1 MGHRA, CDR2 YSYEKL. As DNA, the CDR3 is TGCGCCAGCAGCCAAAGAGACGGGATCCCCGGGGGCTATGGCTACACCTTC. It yields the protein CASSQRDGIPGGYGYTF.

This sequence joins TRBV11-3 and TRBJ2-1; D is unresolved. This CDR3 comprises 15 residues. CDR1 is SGHNT, CDR2 YENEEA, per germline. V lost 5 bases and J 5 bases, leaving 16 bases between the germline ends. The CDR3 region has the DNA TGTGCCAGCAGCCCCGACGGAGCAAGCCACAATGAGCAGTTCTTC. Amino acid sequence: CASSPDGASHNEQFF.

The V gene is TRBV5-1, the J gene TRBJ1-2; TRBD1 is a possible D gene (5 bases). The V gene's germline CDR1 is SGHRS and CDR2 YFSETQ. The CDR3 has 15 amino acids. V lost 4 bases to trimming and J lost 4 bases, with 17 bases between them. For the CDR3, the DNA is TGCGCCAGCAGCCCCGGGGGTTCGGGGATCTATGGCTACACCTTC. It codes for CASSPGGSGIYGYTF.

The rearrangement links TRBV27 to TRBJ1-1, with D possibly matching TRBD1 (5 bases). The V end lost 4 bases, the J end lost 0 bases, and 6 bases lay between the germline ends. The CDR3 is 13 residues long. Germline V gene sequence: CDR1 MNHEY, CDR2 SMNVEV (reference sequence). The CDR3 region is CASSSGLNTEAFF. CDR3 DNA sequence: TGTGCCAGCAGTTCAGGGTTGAACACTGAAGCTTTCTTT.

Worth noting for this clone: One end of the junction varies from germline; a read error may be responsible. The J gene is TRBJ1-1, the V gene TRBV7-8; no clear D. This CDR3 has 13 amino acids. CDR1 is SGHVS and CDR2 is FQNEAQ in the germline V gene. This CDR3 reads CAISSRGNTEAFF. For the CDR3, the DNA is TGTGCCATCAGCTCCCGGGGTAACACTGAAGCTTTCTTT.

The chain is built from TRBV4-2 and TRBJ1-5; no reliable D call. The CDR3 contains 15 residues. The V gene lost 4 bases and the J gene lost 5 bases, with 15 bases spanning the gap. The germline gives CDR1 LGHNA, CDR2 YNFKEQ. The DNA of the CDR3 is TGTGCCAGCAGCCCTGACGGATCGGGAGATCAGCCCCAGCATTTT. This sequence encodes CASSPDGSGDQPQHF.

The chain couples TRBV5-1 to TRBJ2-5, with D perhaps matching TRBD1 (5 bases). V dropped 0 bases and J dropped 4 bases, with 10 bases sitting between them. Germline V gene lookup returns CDR1 SGHRS and CDR2 YFSETQ. The CDR3 is 14 residues long. CDR3 nucleotides: TGCGCCAGCAGCTTGGTGTCAGGGCGAGAGACCCAGTACTTC. Its protein is CASSLVSGRETQYF.

The chain joins TRBV3-1 (or the pseudogene TRBV3-2) to TRBJ1-4; perhaps TRBD1 as D (6 bases). Germline values: CDR1 LGHDT, CDR2 YNNKEL (reference sequence). The V and J ends lost 2 bases and 4 bases respectively, with 8 bases between them. This CDR3 contains 14 residues. CDR3 sequence: CASSQRGFNEKLFF. CDR3 in DNA: TGTGCCAGCAGCCAAAGGGGGTTTAATGAAAAACTGTTTTTT.

The CDR3 protein is CASSLGQSDGNEQFF. For the CDR3, the DNA is TGCGCCAGCAGCTTGGGACAGTCGGACGGCAATGAGCAGTTCTTC. V gene TRBV5-1 combines with J gene TRBJ2-1; possible D gene TRBD1, 5 bases. Deletions cut 0 bases from V and 6 bases from J, with 13 bases between. The V gene's germline CDR1 is SGHRS and CDR2 YFSETQ. The CDR3 has 15 amino acids.

The DNA for the CDR3 is TGTGCTAGTGGTCAGACTTACGGGACTCTCTATGGCTACACCTTC. Its translation: CASGQTYGTLYGYTF. The gene calls are TRBV12-5 and TRBJ1-2; D possibly corresponds to TRBD1 (5 bases). CDR1 and CDR2 (germline): LGHNT, FRNRAP. The CDR3 spans 15 residues. The germline V and J ends were trimmed by 5 bases and 4 bases, with 17 bases remaining between them.

In its sample, this clone was seen once. V and J are TRBV18 and TRBJ1-1; tentatively, D is TRBD1 (5 bases). Germline CDR1 KGHSH, CDR2 LQKENI. The CDR3 runs to 17 residues. Between the trimmed V and J ends, which lost 5 bases and 1 base, there was a span of 20 bases. The CDR3 coding sequence is TGTGCCAGCTCATCTATGCAGGGTACCGGTAGGAACACTGAAGCTTTCTTT. This codes for CASSSMQGTGRNTEAFF.

The J gene is TRBJ1-1, the V gene TRBV7-9; no firm D call. The V and J ends lost 5 bases and 0 bases respectively, with 13 bases between them. The CDR3 covers 15 residues. The V gene's germline CDR1 is SEHNR and CDR2 FQNEAQ (reference sequence). The CDR3 nucleotides read TGTGCCAGCAGCCTACTAGGACGGCTGAACACTGAAGCTTTCTTT. Its protein is CASSLLGRLNTEAFF.

The chain combines TRBV4-2 with TRBJ1-1; D perhaps matches TRBD1 (6 bases). Germline assignment: CDR1 LGHNA and CDR2 YNFKEQ. V was cut by 4 bases and J by 4 bases, with 13 bases left in between. This CDR3 has 14 residues. In nucleotides, the CDR3 is TGTGCCAGCAGCCCCCGGCAGGGGACCACTGAAGCTTTCTTT. Protein: CASSPRQGTTEAFF.

The J gene is TRBJ2-3, the V gene TRBV5-4, with 13 nucleotides matching TRBD2. Germline CDR1 reads SGHNT; CDR2 reads YYREEE (reference sequence). CDR3 size: 17 residues. Unmatched junction bases numbered 6, after V lost 5 bases and J lost 0 bases. CDR3 region: CASRPGTSGASTDTQYF. The CDR3 region has the DNA TGTGCCAGCAGACCGGGGACTAGCGGGGCAAGCACAGATACGCAGTATTTT. Filled out from reference TRBV5-4 and TRBJ2-3, the complete variable domain reads ETGVTQSPTHLIKTRGQQVTLRCSSQSGHNTVSWYQQALGQGPQFIFQYYREEENGRGNFPPRFSGLQFPNYSSELNVNALELDDSALYLCASRPGTSGASTDTQYFGPGTRLTVL.

The V and J genes are TRBV11-3 and TRBJ2-4; 9 bases agree with TRBD2. V lost 4 bases and J lost 3; bases outside the gene matches: 16. Per the germline V gene, CDR1 is SGHNT and CDR2 is YENEEA. This CDR3 is 19 amino acids long. The CDR3 DNA reads TGTGCCAGCAGCTCCCAGACTAGCGGAGCTAAATTGGGCAAAAACATTCAGTACTTC. As protein: CASSSQTSGAKLGKNIQYF.

The chain carries TRBV12-3 or TRBV12-4 and TRBJ2-4; possible D gene TRBD1, 6 bases. Trimming stripped 6 bases from V and 9 bases from J, with 12 bases between. The CDR3 runs 12 residues. The CDR3 loop reads CASSHRGSIQYF. The DNA of the CDR3 is TGTGCCAGCAGCCATAGGGGGAGCATTCAGTACTTC.

This clone was seen just once. The chain joins TRBV6-5 to TRBJ2-5; TRBD1 is a possible D gene (6 bases). Germline V lookup: CDR1 MNHEY, CDR2 SVGAGI. The CDR3 has 13 amino acids. V lost 6 bases and J lost 0, with 8 bases in between. The CDR3 DNA follows: TGTGCCAGCAGGCAGGGGTACCAAGAGACCCAGTACTTC. Residues: CASRQGYQETQYF.